Below are 16 T cell receptor beta chains sequenced from a single sample in a study of blood T cells in healthy people across ages (dated by TCRdb to between 2014 and 2017). Library generation was performed with 5' RACE. These reads were obtained on an Illumina HiSeq 2500. The second PCR ran for about 7 to 11 cycles and used a J-beta primer mix along with a sample-barcoded 5' primer. TCRdb ran its own pipeline on the public reads, namely fastp trimming at Q25 and MiXCR clone calling, and kept in-frame beta chains. Merged by CDR3 protein, the rows form single entries marked with the most common genes and DNA. The table for this sample lists over 600,000 distinct CDR3 sequences; around a fifth of them were counted only once. The ten most abundant clones make up more than 3% of the sample. The sequencing input was blood. These receptor sequences come from a man aged 65 to 85 in good health.

This chain uses TRBV5-1 with TRBJ2-7; 12 bases match TRBD2. Germline lookup yields CDR1 SGHRS and CDR2 YFSETQ. CDR3 length: 15 residues. After removal of 6 bases from V and 3 bases from J, the junction contained 7 bases not matched to a gene. CDR3 sequence reads: CASKSGLAGIYEQYF. CDR3 nucleotide sequence: TGCGCCAGCAAGTCGGGACTAGCGGGTATCTACGAGCAGTACTTC.

The V call is TRBV20-1, the J call TRBJ2-1; 10 bases fit TRBD2. The better agreement between TRBJ2-5 and the DNA end casts doubt on the J call. In germline, CDR1 is DFQATT, CDR2 SNEGSKA (reference sequence). The CDR3 runs 15 residues. This CDR3 is CSASSGTSAQETQYF. The CDR3 nucleotides read TGCAGTGCTAGTAGCGGGACTAGCGCCCAAGAGACCCAGTACTTC.

As DNA, the CDR3 is TGTGCCAGCAGCTTAGCCCGTCGTGGTGAAAAACTGTTTTTT. Its protein is CASSLARRGEKLFF. V is TRBV11-2 and J is TRBJ1-4; D unresolved. CDR1 SGHAT and CDR2 FQNNGV come from the germline V gene. The CDR3 spans 14 residues. Trimming removed 1 base from V and 7 bases from J, with 10 bases in between.

The chain has TRBV2 and TRBJ2-7, with D possibly matching TRBD2 (5 bases). The germline V gene encodes CDR1 SNHLY and CDR2 FYNNEI. V lost 7 bases and J 2 bases, leaving 9 bases between the germline ends. The CDR3 length is 12 residues. The CDR3 DNA follows: TGTGCCAGCATGGGGAGACCCTACGAGCAGTACTTC. This encodes CASMGRPYEQYF.

This clonotype was seen ten or more times. The rearrangement joins TRBV3-1 to TRBJ2-7, with D unresolved. CDR3 length: 12 residues. V was trimmed by 2 bases and J by 2 bases, leaving 4 bases between them. CDR1 LGHDT and CDR2 YNNKEL come from the germline V gene (reference sequence). This CDR3 reads CASSQRTYEQYF. In DNA, the CDR3 is TGTGCCAGCAGCCAACGCACCTACGAGCAGTACTTC.

The genes are TRBV7-9 and TRBJ2-6, with 8 bases that match TRBD1. V lost 5 bases and J lost 2; bases outside the gene matches: 5. Germline V lookup: CDR1 SEHNR, CDR2 FQNEAQ (reference sequence). The CDR3 has 16 residues. CDR3 region: CASSPSGGAGANVLTF. Here the CDR3 DNA reads TGTGCCAGCAGCCCTTCAGGGGGCGCTGGGGCCAACGTCCTGACTTTC. Full variable domain (missing parts from reference TRBV7-9 and TRBJ2-6): DTGVSQNPRHKITKRGQNVTFRCDPISEHNRLYWYRQTLGQGPEFLTYFQNEAQLEKSRLLSDRFSAERPKGSFSTLEIQRTEQGDSAMYLCASSPSGGAGANVLTFGAGSRLTVL.

For this clonotype: This could be a read error, since a much larger clone is one nucleotide away. This CDR3 is missing its conserved last phenylalanine or tryptophan, likely due to a read error. V usage is TRBV12-3 or TRBV12-4 and J usage is TRBJ2-5; TRBD2 matches 9 bases. The CDR3 spans 15 residues. J gave up 2 bases and V 6 bases, and 7 bases lay outside the gene matches. CDR3 residues: CASREAGGLQETQYL. CDR3 nucleotide sequence: TGTGCCAGCAGGGAAGCGGGAGGCTTGCAAGAGACCCAGTACCTC.

A remark on this clonotype: No conserved phenylalanine or tryptophan is present at the end of the CDR3, so a read error is the likely explanation. The DNA is omitted, as the CDR3 cannot be located on it reliably, and the CDR3 follows TCRdb's listing. The chain recombines TRBV14 with TRBJ2-1; the table's D gene call, TRBD2, was not cross checked with the DNA. Germline assignment: CDR1 SGHDN and CDR2 FVKESK. From its first to its last residue, the CDR3 has 15 amino acids. The CDR3 loop reads CASSLRRDSYNERFL.

This clonotype was found many times. V gene TRBV7-8 combines with J gene TRBJ2-3; 13 bases map to TRBD2. Germline assignment: CDR1 SGHVS and CDR2 FQNEAQ. The CDR3 covers 19 residues. V lost 7 bases, J lost 1 base, and 14 bases stayed unmatched. The CDR3 is CASKQARTSGSLGTDTQYF. DNA of the CDR3: TGTGCCAGCAAGCAAGCGCGGACTAGCGGGAGTTTGGGCACAGATACGCAGTATTTT.

Only a few counts were recorded for this clonotype. J is TRBJ1-2 and V is TRBV11-2; possibly TRBD1 for D (5 bases). The CDR3 contains 14 residues. Deletions cut 5 bases from V and 5 bases from J, with 15 bases between. The germline CDR1 and CDR2 sequences are SGHAT and FQNNGV. The CDR3 DNA reads as TGTGCCAGCAGCCTGCTGGGACGGACATATGGCTACACCTTC. Residues: CASSLLGRTYGYTF.

The table lists this clonotype with many counts. The chain recombines TRBV30 with TRBJ2-5; the D is unclear. Trimming took 1 base from V and 3 from J, leaving 6 bases between them. Germline V gene lookup returns CDR1 GTSNPN and CDR2 SVGIG (reference sequence). The CDR3 length is 12 residues. The CDR3 is CAWSGHKETQYF. CDR3 in DNA: TGTGCCTGGAGTGGTCATAAAGAGACCCAGTACTTC.

This clonotype appeared a few times. The chain employs TRBV24-1 and TRBJ2-5; no clear D. The CDR3 consists of 11 residues. Germline V CDR1 and CDR2: KGHDR, SFDVKD. Trimming pared 4 bases from V and 11 bases from J, leaving 10 bases between. The chain's CDR3 is CATSEGLEQYF. CDR3 DNA sequence: TGTGCCACCAGTGAGGGGTTGGAGCAGTACTTC.

This clonotype occurred a few times. The chain joins TRBV6-1 to TRBJ2-5; D is undetermined. The closer fit of TRBJ2-7 to the DNA end suggests the J call may be wrong. This CDR3 has 13 amino acids. CDR1 and CDR2 (germline): MNHNS, SASEGT. CDR3 amino acids: CASSEQATYEQYF. The CDR3 bases are TGTGCCAGCAGTGAACAGGCAACCTACGAGCAGTACTTC.

Only a few counts were recorded for this clonotype. The chain couples TRBV28 to TRBJ2-7, with D uncertain. This CDR3 region has 12 residues. Germline-derived CDR1 and CDR2 are MDHEN and SYDVKM. V gave up 8 bases and J gave up 5 bases, with 13 bases separating them. The CDR3 bases are TGTGCCAGCGGGTTTCCTGTTGACGAGCAGTACTTC. Translated: CASGFPVDEQYF.

The table lists this clonotype with a few counts. The chain employs TRBV3-1 and TRBJ1-3; unclear D gene. Deletions cut 1 base from V and 0 bases from J, with 10 bases between. The germline V gene encodes CDR1 LGHDT and CDR2 YNNKEL (reference sequence). The CDR3 is made up of 16 amino acids. The CDR3 sequence: CASSQGTAGSGNTIYF. Written as DNA, the CDR3 is TGTGCCAGCAGCCAAGGGACTGCCGGCTCTGGAAACACCATATATTTT.

The chain carries TRBV11-2 and TRBJ2-1; unclear D gene. Germline V gene sequence: CDR1 SGHAT, CDR2 FQNNGV. CDR3 length: 15 amino acids. V was clipped by 1 base and J by 2 bases, with 9 bases between them. This CDR3 is CASSLGPGPYNEQFF. DNA of the CDR3: TGTGCCAGCAGCTTAGGCCCGGGCCCCTACAATGAGCAGTTCTTC.